This is a list of T cell receptor beta chains from one sample in a study of beta chain features in type 1 diabetes. Here immunoSEQ multiplex PCR was the method, and the copy in TCRdb shows in-frame clones only, minus some. The sample has about 340,000 clones, over 7% seen once. Sequences were obtained from central memory CD4+ T cells from blood. These receptor sequences come from a man under 40 with type 1 diabetes. The CDR3 runs from the conserved cysteine through the conserved F or W. D genes are given only for firm matches. Only some rows state a clone size, as once, few, many or a class for expanded clones.

-	13	TRBV18	TRBJ2-2	-	TGTGCCAGCTCACCGACAGTGACCGGGGAGCTGTTTTTT	CASSPTVTGELFF
-	15	TRBV5-1	TRBJ2-5	-	TGCGCCAGCAGCCCTACGGACATTTCACAAGAGACCCAGTACTTC	CASSPTDISQETQYF
few	13	TRBV7-2	TRBJ2-3	-	TGTGCCAGCAGCTTAAGTTTGGGATATACGCAGTATTTT	CASSLSLGYTQYF
few	13	TRBV30	TRBJ2-7	TRBD2	TGTGCCTGGAGTAGGGGACTAGCCTACGAGCAGTACTTC	CAWSRGLAYEQYF
few	13	TRBV6-5	TRBJ2-2	TRBD1	TGTGCCAGCACAGGGGGCAGAGCCGGGGAGCTGTTTTTT	CASTGGRAGELFF
few	11	TRBV28	TRBJ2-7	-	TGTGCCAGCTCCGACAGGTACGAGCAGTACTTC	CASSDRYEQYF
few	15	TRBV7-2	TRBJ2-3	-	TGTGCCAGCAGCTTAGTCGGCGACCGCACAGATACGCAGTATTTT	CASSLVGDRTDTQYF
-	14	TRBV18	TRBJ2-5	-	TGTGCCAGCCAGCCTCCGGGAGCACGGGAGACCCAGTACTTC	CASQPPGARETQYF
-	13	TRBV27	TRBJ2-5	-	TGTGCCAGCAGTTTATCGAGGGAAGAGACCCAGTACTTC	CASSLSREETQYF
few	15	TRBV5-6	TRBJ2-2	-	TGTGCCAGCAGCTTGGAGGCCAGGAACACCGGGGAGCTGTTTTTT	CASSLEARNTGELFF
few	14	TRBV10-3	TRBJ1-5	-	TGTGCCATCAGTGAAGGGGTTAGCAATCAGCCCCAGCATTTT	CAISEGVSNQPQHF
-	14	TRBV30	TRBJ2-7	-	TGTGCCTGGAGTGTGGGTTTGGTAGGGAACGAGCAGTACTTC	CAWSVGLVGNEQYF
few	15	TRBV5-1	TRBJ2-6	-	TGCGCCACCCAGGAGGGAAACTCTGGGGCCAACGTCCTGACTTTC	CATQEGNSGANVLTF
many	13	TRBV19	TRBJ2-3	TRBD2	TGTGCCGCGAGGACTAGCGGCACAGATACGCAGTATTTT	CAARTSGTDTQYF
-	13	TRBV30	TRBJ1-1	-	TGTGCCTGGAGTGCCATAATGAACACTGAAGCTTTCTTT	CAWSAIMNTEAFF
-	15	TRBV7-2	TRBJ2-5	TRBD1	TGTGCCAGCAGCTCCGCCGGGACAGCCCAAGAGACCCAGTACTTC	CASSSAGTAQETQYF
-	15	TRBV21-1	TRBJ2-7	-	TGTGCCAGCAGCTCCGGACAGGGGCTCACCTACGAGCAGTACTTC	CASSSGQGLTYEQYF
few	13	TRBV27	TRBJ1-1	-	TGTGCCAGCAGTTCGACGCAGGGACTTGAAGCTTTCTTT	CASSSTQGLEAFF
-	12	TRBV11-3	TRBJ1-1	TRBD1	TGTGCCAGCAGCGGGACAGACGGCCGGATGCTCTTT	CASSGTDGRMLF
-	14	TRBV5-4	TRBJ2-7	-	TGTGCCAGCAGCTCATCCGGGACAAGCTACGAGCAGTACTTC	CASSSSGTSYEQYF
-	14	TRBV28	TRBJ2-3	-	TGTGCCAGCAGTCCGCTATCCAGCACAGATACGCAGTATTTT	CASSPLSSTDTQYF
few	15	TRBV7-9	TRBJ1-6	-	TGTGCCAGCAGCTTAGTAGGGACGGGTAATTCACCCCTCCACTTT	CASSLVGTGNSPLHF
-	18	TRBV28	TRBJ2-7	-	TGTGCCAGCGTAACTTCGGATCCGACCTTTCATAAGCTTGCCGAGCAGTACTTC	CASVTSDPTFHKLAEQYF
few	11	TRBV2	TRBJ2-7	-	TGTGCCAGCACTACAGCCCCACAGCAGTACTTC	CASTTAPQQYF
few	12	TRBV7-2	TRBJ1-2	-	TGTGCCAGCAGCCGGGACATCGGCGGCTACACCTTC	CASSRDIGGYTF
few	15	TRBV6-5	TRBJ1-5	TRBD1	TGTGCCAGCAGTTACTCAAACAGGGGGCATCAGCCCCAGCATTTT	CASSYSNRGHQPQHF
few	16	TRBV4-1	TRBJ1-4	-	TGCGCCAGCAGCCCAGGTGGGGCTCCTGGTCAGGAAAAACTGTTTTTT	CASSPGGAPGQEKLFF
many	13	TRBV29-1	TRBJ1-3	-	TGCAGCGTTGAACAGTATACTGGAAACACCATATATTTT	CSVEQYTGNTIYF
few	11	TRBV19	TRBJ1-2	TRBD1	TGTGCCAGGGGACAGCTCTATGGCTACACCTTC	CARGQLYGYTF
-	13	TRBV27	TRBJ1-2	TRBD1	TGTGCCAGCAGACCCGACAGGGTCGGTGGCTACACCTTC	CASRPDRVGGYTF
few	14	TRBV5-1	TRBJ2-3	-	TGCGCCAGCAGCTTGGGACAAAGCACAGATACGCAGTATTTT	CASSLGQSTDTQYF
few	14	TRBV7-2	TRBJ1-1	-	TGTGCCAGCAGCTTAGGGTCAGAACCCCATGAAGCTTTCTTT	CASSLGSEPHEAFF
-	16	TRBV6-6	TRBJ2-7	TRBD1	TGTGCCAGCAGTTCTATGCGGACAGGGAAAACCTACGAGCAGTACTTC	CASSSMRTGKTYEQYF
-	12	TRBV6-5	TRBJ1-2	-	TGTGCCAGCAGTTACCCAGGAGGAGGCTACACCTTC	CASSYPGGGYTF
-	12	TRBV28	TRBJ1-6	-	TGTGCCAGCGGGCAGGGCGGATCACCCCTCCACTTT	CASGQGGSPLHF
-	16	TRBV4-3	TRBJ2-7	TRBD2	TGCGCCAGCAGCCAAGATGAGGGTGGGACTAATACGGTGCAGTACTTC	CASSQDEGGTNTVQYF
-	16	TRBV5-4	TRBJ1-1	TRBD1	TGTGCCAGCAGCTTGGGAGGGGGCTGGTCAGGGACTGAAGCTTTCTTT	CASSLGGGWSGTEAFF
-	16	TRBV9	TRBJ1-3	-	TGTGCCAGCAGTGCCCCCTTTGGGGCCTCTGGAAACACCATATATTTT	CASSAPFGASGNTIYF
-	15	TRBV4-3	TRBJ2-1	TRBD2	TGCGCCAGCAGTAGCGGGGGGCTCTCCTACAATGAGCAGTTCTTC	CASSSGGLSYNEQFF
-	12	TRBV29-1	TRBJ2-1	-	TGCAGCGTTGGGGTCCAAATGAATGAGCAGTTCTTC	CSVGVQMNEQFF
few	14	TRBV30	TRBJ1-2	-	TGTGCCTGGATACCCTCGACAGGACTCTATGGCTACACCTTC	CAWIPSTGLYGYTF
many	15	TRBV5-6	TRBJ1-2	-	TGTGCCAGCAGCTTGGTAGTCGGGTTGGACTATGGCTACACCTTC	CASSLVVGLDYGYTF
many	15	TRBV28	TRBJ1-2	-	TGTGCCAGCAAAATAGGGACGCAGGCTAACTATGGCTACACCTTC	CASKIGTQANYGYTF
-	15	TRBV9	TRBJ1-2	TRBD1	TGTGCCAGCAGCGCAGAAACCGGGACAGCCTATGGCTACACCTTC	CASSAETGTAYGYTF
-	16	TRBV5-1	TRBJ2-7	-	TGCGCCAGCAGCTTGGGCGACAGGCCGGGGGCGTACGAGCAGTACTTC	CASSLGDRPGAYEQYF
many	13	TRBV30	TRBJ1-3	TRBD1	TGTGCCCTCTCAGGGGGCCCTGGAAACACCATATATTTT	CALSGGPGNTIYF
-	12	TRBV7-2	TRBJ2-3	TRBD1	TGTGCCAGCAGCTCAGGGGGAGATACGCAGTATTTT	CASSSGGDTQYF
-	16	TRBV19	TRBJ2-3	TRBD1	TGTGCCAGTAGTATAGGCCCCTCGGGACAGCGGAATACGCAGTATTTT	CASSIGPSGQRNTQYF
few	11	TRBV6-5	TRBJ1-1	-	TGTGCCAGCAGCCCATATCGGACAGCCCCCTTT	CASSPYRTAPF
few	14	TRBV28	TRBJ1-3	-	TGTGCCAGCAGGACACCTAACTCTGGAAACACCATATATTTT	CASRTPNSGNTIYF
-	13	TRBV11-3	TRBJ2-3	-	TGTGCCAGCAGCTTAGTAAGCGTCGGGACGCAGTATTTT	CASSLVSVGTQYF
-	13	TRBV12-5	TRBJ1-2	TRBD1	TGTGCTAGTGGTTCCCCTTTACAGGGGAGCTACACCTTC	CASGSPLQGSYTF
few	14	TRBV7-2	TRBJ2-7	-	TGTGCCAGCAGCCCCGAAGACGGAAGCTACGAGCAGTACTTC	CASSPEDGSYEQYF
few	15	TRBV19	TRBJ2-2	-	TGTGCCAGCTCCCACGGGGCCAGGAACACCGGGGAGCTGTTTTTT	CASSHGARNTGELFF
few	14	TRBV5-1	TRBJ2-7	TRBD1	TGCGCCAGCAGGTCCCGGGACAGGTCCTACGAGCAGTACTTC	CASRSRDRSYEQYF
few	12	TRBV30	TRBJ1-2	-	TGTGCCTGGAGTGTTGCCAGGCGGGGCTACACCTTC	CAWSVARRGYTF
-	14	TRBV28	TRBJ2-6	-	TGTGCCAGCCTCGGGGGAACTGGGGCCAACGTCCTGACTTTC	CASLGGTGANVLTF